This T cell receptor beta chain was recovered during a study of blood T cell repertoires in COVID-19. About this clone itself: At one boundary the junction diverges from the germline segment, which might be a read error.

As handled by the study authors: The assay estimated nucleated cells by amplifying reference gene primers. Clones were sequenced by immunoSEQ multiplex PCR, and TCRdb holds only the in-frame ones, with some missing. V, J and clone size derive from that table, while D and trimming were established from the DNA sequence. Among under 200,000 clones listed, roughly 80% were seen once. This receptor was identified in a woman in her 70s with COVID-19, enrolled during active disease. Sequencing was done on a sample of peripheral blood.

The CDR3 is CASSLGSGSAETQYF. In DNA form, the CDR3 reads TGTGCTAGCAGCTTAGGTTCTGGGAGTGCGGAGACCCAGTACTTC. The rearrangement links TRBV7-7 to TRBJ2-5, with a tentative D call TRBD2 (5 bases). The CDR3 sequence is 15 residues long. In germline, CDR1 is SSHAT, CDR2 FNYEAQ (reference sequence). Filled out from reference TRBV7-7 and TRBJ2-5, the complete variable domain reads GAGVSQSPRYKVTKRGQDVTLRCDPISSHATLYWYQQALGQGPEFLTYFNYEAQPDKSGLPSDRFSAERPEGSISTLTIQRTEQRDSAMYRCASSLGSGSAETQYFGPGTRLLVL.